This T cell receptor (beta chain) was recorded in a study of T cell responses to AZD1222 COVID-19 vaccine. Study-wide results and caveats: Repertoires were obtained only post-peak T cell response. Donors, mostly white British, included more females; clonal diversity was possibly underestimated. Nearly half of the spike-specific TCRs reportedly recognize variant regions that carry no mutations. Of the AZD1222 recipients, only 5 or 6 were seropositive at baseline.

About this clone itself: The target antigen is unknown.

V shed 5 bases and J shed 8 bases, with 13 bases lying between them. CDR1 is MNHEY, CDR2 SMNVEV, per germline (reference sequence). The CDR3 contains 14 residues. TCRdb's copy holds only in-frame clones and misses some; the assay was immunoSEQ multiplex PCR. The sample includes roughly 99,000 clones, about 90% of them seen just once. V usage is TRBV27 and J usage is TRBJ1-6; no definite D call. The sequencing here drew on peripheral blood, taken on day 0 of AZD1222 vaccination. The sequence derives from an adult in good health. The CDR3 here is CASSLDYGDSPLHF. CDR3 bases: TGTGCCAGCAGTCTGGATTATGGGGATTCACCCCTCCACTTT.